The 32 T cell receptor beta chains presented below share a single source sample, sequenced in a study of T cells in Graves' hyperthyroidism and ophthalmopathy (dated by TCRdb to the late 2010s). The protocol used for the library was multiplex PCR. Sequenced on an Illumina HiSeq 2000. The TCR beta CDR3 regions were amplified from RNA transcripts. For the first round of RT-PCR on the TCR CDR3, the HTBI primer set was used together with the Qiagen OneStep RT-PCR kit. TCRdb reworked the public reads: Q25 trimming with fastp, MiXCR clone assembly, productive beta chains retained. Under each unique CDR3 protein, matching rows form one entry showing the most common genes and DNA. The sample records around 280,000 distinct CDR3 sequences, roughly 13% of which are singletons. Roughly 7.9% of the sample goes to the ten largest clones. Input material: blood. The source is a woman between 40 and 50 years old with Graves' hyperthyroidism.

The table lists this clonotype with many counts. This chain uses TRBV5-8 with TRBJ2-1; maybe TRBD1 (6 bases). This CDR3 contains 16 residues. V lost 4 bases to trimming and J lost 8 bases, with 22 bases between them. From germline, CDR1 is SGHTS and CDR2 YDEGEE. The CDR3 sequence: CASSAQTGKTLDEQFF. In DNA, the CDR3 is TGTGCCAGCAGCGCTCAAACAGGGAAAACATTGGATGAGCAGTTCTTC.

This clonotype appeared many times. The chain joins TRBV6-1 to TRBJ1-1; TRBD1 is a possible D gene (5 bases). Trimming removed 7 bases at V and 10 bases at J, with 10 bases between. This CDR3 has 10 residues. Per germline, CDR1 MNHNS and CDR2 SASEGT. This CDR3 is CASIRAIAFF. CDR3 bases: TGTGCCAGCATCAGGGCAATAGCTTTCTTT.

At least ten counts were recorded for this clonotype. This chain joins TRBV29-1 and TRBJ2-1; a weak D match, TRBD2 (5 bases). The germline V gene has CDR1 SQVTM and CDR2 ANQGSEA. Between the trimmed V and J ends, which lost 4 bases and 8 bases, there was a span of 12 bases. The CDR3 is 12 amino acids. This chain's CDR3 is CSVAGSSDEQFF. CDR3 DNA sequence: TGCAGCGTTGCGGGCAGTAGCGATGAGCAGTTCTTC.

The sample holds many counts of this clonotype. This chain links TRBV7-2 with TRBJ2-7, with 7 bases matching TRBD2. The CDR3 consists of 14 residues. The J segment lost 1 base and the V segment lost 2 bases, leaving 2 bases of the junction unmatched. In germline, CDR1 is SGHTA, CDR2 FQGNSA. This chain's CDR3 is CASSLSGKSYEQYF. The CDR3 DNA reads as TGTGCCAGCAGCTTAAGCGGGAAATCCTACGAGCAGTACTTC.

In its sample, this clonotype was seen many times. The chain is built from TRBV6-5 and TRBJ2-1, with D unresolved. Germline V gene sequence: CDR1 MNHEY, CDR2 SVGAGI. The CDR3 runs 15 residues. Trimming took 2 bases from V and 5 from J, leaving 13 bases between them. The DNA for the CDR3 is TGTGCCAGCAGTTACGCGATTTTCGCGAACAATGAGCAGTTCTTC. Translation: CASSYAIFANNEQFF.

This clonotype appeared many times. CDR3 coding DNA: TGTGCCAGCAGTTTGTGGCAGGGCAGCTCCTACGAGCAGTACTTC. It translates to CASSLWQGSSYEQYF. This chain links TRBV28 with TRBJ2-7; a weak D match, TRBD1 (5 bases). CDR3 size: 15 residues. Trimming took 3 bases from V and 0 from J, leaving 12 bases between them. Germline CDR1 and CDR2: MDHEN and SYDVKM.

This clonotype was detected many times. The chain joins TRBV20-1 to TRBJ2-5, with 8 bases that match TRBD2. Germline loops: CDR1 DFQATT, CDR2 SNEGSKA (reference sequence). The CDR3 consists of 14 residues. The chain's CDR3 is CSAYAQRGWETQYF. CDR3 in DNA: TGCAGCGCTTACGCCCAGCGGGGGTGGGAGACCCAGTACTTC.

This clonotype came up a few times. The chain carries TRBV12-3 or TRBV12-4 and TRBJ1-3, with 7 bases matching TRBD1. The CDR3 has 15 amino acids. Germline trimming cut 5 bases from V and 4 bases from J; bases unmatched to any gene: 8. The CDR3 is CASSPRQGPGNTIYF. CDR3 sequence (DNA): TGTGCCAGCAGTCCCCGACAGGGTCCGGGAAACACCATATATTTT.

This clonotype showed up many times. This chain links TRBV7-9 with TRBJ1-5; TRBD1 aligns across 7 bases. The germline V gene has CDR1 SEHNR and CDR2 FQNEAQ (reference sequence). The CDR3 length is 14 residues. The trim removed 5 bases at V and 0 bases at J, leaving 1 base unmatched. CDR3 amino acids: CASSPGGSNQPQHF. The CDR3 coding sequence is TGTGCCAGCAGCCCAGGGGGTAGCAATCAGCCCCAGCATTTT.

The gene calls are TRBV6-2 or TRBV6-3 and TRBJ1-1; a weak D match, TRBD1 (5 bases). The CDR3 is 16 residues long. Germline V lookup: CDR1 MNHEY, CDR2 SVGEGT. Trimming took 6 bases from V and 0 from J, leaving 17 bases between them. The CDR3 region has the DNA TGTGCCAGCAGCTCTTTGTGGGGCGCGATGAACACTGAAGCTTTCTTT. Its protein is CASSSLWGAMNTEAFF.

This clonotype occurred many times. The rearrangement uses TRBV28 and TRBJ1-5; TRBD1 agrees at 9 bases. This CDR3 region has 16 residues. The junction had 8 bases not matched to a gene; V was cut back by 6 bases and J by 2 bases. The germline CDR1 and CDR2 sequences are MDHEN and SYDVKM. CDR3: CASRWDREEGNQPQHF. CDR3 DNA sequence: TGTGCCAGCAGGTGGGACAGGGAAGAGGGCAATCAGCCCCAGCATTTT.

In its sample, this clonotype was seen many times. The chain uses TRBV20-1 and TRBJ1-5, with D possibly being TRBD1 (5 bases). CDR1 and CDR2 (germline): DFQATT, SNEGSKA (reference sequence). The CDR3 contains 13 residues. V was pared by 3 bases and J by 7 bases, with 13 bases between. The DNA for the CDR3 is TGCAGTGCTAGCAGTTGGGGGGAACAGCCCCAGCATTTT. Encoded protein: CSASSWGEQPQHF.

This clonotype was seen more than once but under ten times. The chain links TRBV19 to TRBJ1-3; tentatively, D is TRBD1 (6 bases). CDR1 is LNHDA, CDR2 SQIVND, per germline (reference sequence). The CDR3 runs 13 residues. Trimming took 5 bases from V and 11 from J, leaving 16 bases between them. This CDR3 is CASSPEPGDAIYF. The CDR3 nucleotides are TGTGCCAGTAGTCCCGAACCAGGGGACGCCATATATTTT.

This clonotype was found many times. J is TRBJ1-6 and V is TRBV20-1; D remains ambiguous. The CDR3 spans 14 residues. V shed 3 bases and J shed 3 bases, with 9 bases lying between them. CDR1 and CDR2 from the germline V gene are DFQATT and SNEGSKA (reference sequence). CDR3 amino acids: CSASSGFYNSPLHF. The CDR3 coding sequence is TGCAGTGCTAGTTCAGGATTCTATAATTCACCCCTCCACTTT.

In its sample, this clonotype was seen many times. The rearrangement uses TRBV6-1 and TRBJ1-2, with unresolved D. The ends were cut back, 7 bases at V and 2 bases at J, with 11 bases in the middle. The CDR3 covers 13 residues. Germline V gives CDR1 MNHNS, CDR2 SASEGT. CDR3 protein: CASIAEGNYGYTF. As DNA, the CDR3 is TGTGCCAGCATTGCGGAGGGCAACTATGGCTACACCTTC.

This chain uses TRBV5-6 with TRBJ2-5; TRBD2 is a possible D gene (5 bases). Germline V lookup: CDR1 SGHDT, CDR2 YYEEEE. V was clipped by 4 bases and J by 5 bases, with 12 bases between them. CDR3 length equals 13 residues. The CDR3 DNA reads TGTGCCAGCAGCCGGGCCGGGGTCGAGACCCAGTACTTC. It specifies CASSRAGVETQYF.

This clonotype was seen many times. The V gene is TRBV6-1, the J gene TRBJ1-2, with D possibly matching TRBD1 (5 bases). Trimming pared 7 bases from V and 0 bases from J, leaving 9 bases between. The CDR3 runs to 13 residues. CDR1 MNHNS and CDR2 SASEGT come from the germline V gene. CDR3 in amino acids: CASTGTSNYGYTF. CDR3 sequence (DNA): TGTGCCAGCACCGGGACCTCTAACTATGGCTACACCTTC.

This sequence joins TRBV2 and TRBJ1-1, with 7 bases matching TRBD1. Looked up from germline, CDR1 is SNHLY and CDR2 is FYNNEI. This CDR3 is built from 12 residues. V trimming: 11 bases; J trimming: 6 bases; junction bases outside the gene matches: 9. CDR3 loop: CAGTGETSEAFF. The CDR3 bases are TGTGCCGGCACAGGGGAGACGTCTGAAGCTTTCTTT.

This clonotype was seen at least ten times. This sequence joins TRBV18 and TRBJ2-1; the D gene is possibly TRBD2 (6 bases). The germline CDR1 and CDR2 sequences are KGHSH and LQKENI. The length of the CDR3 is 15 residues. The V end was cut by 4 bases, the J end by 6 bases, with 16 bases between. CDR3 DNA: TGTGCCAGCTCACTAGGGACTCTCGATCCCAATGAGCAGTTCTTC. Amino acid sequence: CASSLGTLDPNEQFF.

This clonotype was counted ten times or more. The chain is built from TRBV6-1 and TRBJ1-2, with unresolved D. This CDR3 is built from 14 residues. The germline V gene has CDR1 MNHNS and CDR2 SASEGT. Trimming left V 5 bases short and J 7 bases short, with 17 bases between. CDR3 region: CASSSRTLVSGYTF. CDR3 nucleotide sequence: TGTGCCAGCAGTTCCCGGACCTTGGTTAGTGGCTACACCTTC.

Many counts were recorded for this clonotype. The chain combines TRBV7-8 with TRBJ2-1; 7 nucleotides line up with TRBD1. There are 18 residues in the CDR3. The ends lost 1 base at V and 5 bases at J; junction bases unmatched: 14. Germline CDR1 is SGHVS and CDR2 is FQNEAQ. The CDR3 coding sequence is TGTGCCAGCAGCTTAGGCCCGACAGGGTCGTCTCTCAACAATGAGCAGTTCTTC. This translates into CASSLGPTGSSLNNEQFF.

Worth noting for this clonotype: Just one base apart from a much larger clone, this may be a read error. This chain connects TRBV7-2 to TRBJ2-1, with D tentatively TRBD2 (5 bases). Germline V lookup: CDR1 SGHTA, CDR2 FQGNSA. The CDR3 has 17 amino acids. The CDR3 nucleotides read TGTGCCAGCAGCCCGAACGAGGGCCGAGGATCCTACAGTGAGCAGTTCTTC. Translation: CASSPNEGRGSYSEQFF. The complete variable domain, with remaining parts taken from reference TRBV7-2 and TRBJ2-1, reads GAGVSQSPSNKVTEKGKDVELRCDPISGHTALYWYRQSLGQGLEFLIYFQGNSAPDKSGLPSDRFSAERTGGSVSTLTIQRTQQEDSAVYLCASSPNEGRGSYSEQFFGPGTRLTVL.

The chain recombines TRBV4-1 with TRBJ2-7; 7 bases match TRBD1. Germline V gene lookup returns CDR1 MGHRA and CDR2 YSYEKL. The CDR3 contains 14 residues. After removal of 0 bases from V and 5 bases from J, the junction contained 4 bases not matched to a gene. The CDR3 spells CASSQEQGTHEQYF. DNA of the CDR3: TGCGCCAGCAGCCAAGAACAGGGGACACACGAGCAGTACTTC.

The rearrangement joins TRBV6-2 or TRBV6-3 to TRBJ2-1; 9 nucleotides line up with TRBD2. V was clipped by 6 bases and J by 4 bases; unmatched bases: 7. This CDR3 is 15 amino acids long. Germline values: CDR1 MNHEY, CDR2 SVGEGT. Here the CDR3 DNA reads TGTGCCAGCAGCCAGACTAGCGGCCCTTACAATGAGCAGTTCTTC. It yields the protein CASSQTSGPYNEQFF.

This clonotype was picked up many times. The chain carries TRBV7-9 and TRBJ1-2; D remains ambiguous. V was pared by 3 bases and J by 6 bases, with 8 bases between. CDR1 SEHNR and CDR2 FQNEAQ come from the germline V gene (reference sequence). CDR3 length: 12 amino acids. In DNA, the CDR3 is TGTGCCAGCAGCTTGGGAGGGCATGGCTACACCTTC. Amino acid sequence: CASSLGGHGYTF.

The chain combines TRBV19 with TRBJ1-2, with D possibly matching TRBD1 (5 bases). Germline CDR1 LNHDA, CDR2 SQIVND (reference sequence). This CDR3 has 15 amino acids. V dropped 5 bases and J dropped 4 bases, with 17 bases sitting between them. CDR3 sequence: CASSGRGAQTYGYTF. The CDR3 DNA reads TGTGCCAGTAGTGGGAGAGGGGCGCAAACCTATGGCTACACCTTC.

This clonotype was observed a handful of times. A much larger clonotype is one base distant, so this may be a read error. The chain carries TRBV7-2 and TRBJ1-2; D unresolved. The CDR3 runs to 15 residues. V lost 1 base, J lost 3 bases, and 12 bases lay in between. Germline lookup yields CDR1 SGHTA and CDR2 FQGNSA. CDR3 amino acids: CASSLVQNSDYGYTF. The CDR3 region has the DNA TGTGCCAGCAGCTTAGTCCAGAATTCGGACTATGGCTACACCTTC.

This clonotype came up many times. The CDR3, as DNA: TGTGCCAGCAGCCCCTATACCGGGGAGCTGTTTTTT. Translated, it gives CASSPYTGELFF. This chain links TRBV7-9 with TRBJ2-2; the D is unclear. V lost 5 bases and J lost 5, with 6 bases in between. This CDR3 comprises 12 residues. Germline values: CDR1 SEHNR, CDR2 FQNEAQ (reference sequence).

V and J are TRBV20-1 and TRBJ2-7; D assignment may be TRBD1 or TRBD2 (5 bases each). CDR1 is DFQATT and CDR2 is SNEGSKA in the germline V gene (reference sequence). Between the trimmed V and J ends, which lost 4 bases and 3 bases, there was a span of 19 bases. CDR3 length equals 15 residues. The CDR3: CSATPTASGNYEQYF. The CDR3 coding sequence is TGCAGTGCTACTCCGACAGCAAGCGGCAACTACGAGCAGTACTTC.

This clonotype was detected once. This could be a read error, since a much larger clone is one nucleotide away. The V call is TRBV28, the J call TRBJ2-1, with TRBD2 matching 7 bases. The CDR3 is made up of 16 amino acids. Per the germline V gene, CDR1 is MDHEN and CDR2 is SYDVKM. The CDR3 coding sequence is TGTGCCAGCAGTCCACTAGCGTGGAGCTCCTACAATCAGCAGTTCTTC. Its translation is CASSPLAWSSYNQQFF.

This clonotype was found many times. The rearrangement links TRBV15 to TRBJ2-5, with D perhaps being TRBD1 or TRBD2 (5 bases each). V lost 0 bases to trimming and J lost 6 bases, with 14 bases between them. This CDR3 contains 15 residues. Germline V gene data show CDR1 as LNHNV and CDR2 as YYDKDF (reference sequence). The CDR3 region has the DNA TGTGCCACCAGCAGAGATGAAGCCTCGGGGCAGACCCAGTACTTC. Its translation is CATSRDEASGQTQYF. Complete variable domain (other parts from reference TRBV15 and TRBJ2-5): DAMVIQNPRYQVTQFGKPVTLSCSQTLNHNVMYWYQQKSSQAPKLLFHYYDKDFNNEADTPDNFQSRRPNTSFCFLDIRSPGLGDTAMYLCATSRDEASGQTQYFGPGTRLLVL.

Written as DNA, the CDR3 is TGTGCCAGCAGCCAAAGGGGACAGCGGGTGAACACCGGGGAGCTGTTTTTT. It specifies CASSQRGQRVNTGELFF. The chain joins TRBV4-2 to TRBJ2-2; D is possibly TRBD1 (7 bases). The V end was cut by 2 bases, the J end by 1 base, with 14 bases between. Germline V gene data show CDR1 as LGHNA and CDR2 as YNFKEQ. The CDR3 runs to 17 residues.